This entry lists 24 T cell receptor beta chains sequenced from one sample in a study of T-cell memory formation after mild COVID-19. TCRdb re-called the 5' RACE reads through MiXCR, storing one row per CDR3 protein. In the table there are approximately 490,000 distinct CDR3 sequences, roughly 22% of which are singletons. The sequenced sample was PBMCs or a T cell subset sorted from them (not recorded which). The receptors derive from an adult woman who had mild COVID-19 (a few samples of this study predate the infection). Cell type and time point are not known.

V is TRBV18 and J is TRBJ1-3, with 9 nucleotides matching TRBD1. Looked up from germline, CDR1 is KGHSH and CDR2 is LQKENI. The CDR3 totals 17 residues. The trim removed 3 bases at V and 0 bases at J, leaving 6 bases unmatched. The CDR3 DNA reads as TGTGCCAGCTCACCGCTGGGACAGGGCTCCTCTGGAAACACCATATATTTT. As protein: CASSPLGQGSSGNTIYF.

There are many counts of this clonotype. The CDR3 DNA is TGTGCCAGCAGCTTGGACAGGGCAAATGAAAAACTGTTTTTT. Encoded protein: CASSLDRANEKLFF. V and J are TRBV12-3 or TRBV12-4 and TRBJ1-4; TRBD1 matches at 8 bases. The CDR3 runs 14 residues. Germline trimming cut 6 bases from V and 5 bases from J; bases unmatched to any gene: 5.

This clonotype was counted only a few times. The V gene is TRBV12-3 or TRBV12-4, the J gene TRBJ1-4, with a tentative D call TRBD1 (5 bases). V lost 6 bases, J lost 7 bases, and 15 bases lay in between. The CDR3 spans 14 residues. CDR3 in DNA: TGTGCCAGCAGCCTGGGACCAAACGCTGAAAAACTGTTTTTT. As protein: CASSLGPNAEKLFF.

J is TRBJ2-1 and V is TRBV27, with TRBD2 as a possible D gene (6 bases). Looked up from germline, CDR1 is MNHEY and CDR2 is SMNVEV (reference sequence). V was pared by 3 bases and J by 14 bases, with 20 bases between. This CDR3 spans 14 amino acids. The CDR3 spells CASSLFPGGYSEFF. The CDR3 region has the DNA TGTGCCAGCAGTTTGTTCCCCGGAGGGTATTCGGAGTTCTTC.

The rearrangement joins TRBV20-1 to TRBJ2-1; D call uncertain. Germline V lookup: CDR1 DFQATT, CDR2 SNEGSKA (reference sequence). The CDR3 is 18 residues long. V was pared by 0 bases and J by 4 bases, with 22 bases between. The CDR3 nucleotides read TGCAGTGCTAGAGATCTAAGATCGGGCCCCCCATTGTACAATGAGCAGTTCTTC. Translating it yields CSARDLRSGPPLYNEQFF.

The chain carries TRBV18 and TRBJ2-5; 9 bases agree with TRBD2. The V gene end was trimmed by 5 bases and the J gene end by 7 bases; junction bases not matched to a gene: 14. This CDR3 spans 16 amino acids. The V gene's germline CDR1 is KGHSH and CDR2 LQKENI. The CDR3: CASSTNLAGAARTQYF. CDR3 nucleotide sequence: TGTGCCAGCTCAACCAACTTAGCGGGGGCGGCTCGGACCCAGTACTTC.

This rearrangement joins TRBV9 to TRBJ1-1; D gene uncertain. Germline loops: CDR1 SGDLS, CDR2 YYNGEE. This CDR3 spans 15 amino acids. The V and J ends lost 0 bases and 0 bases respectively, with 9 bases between them. CDR3: CASSVENTLNTEAFF. The DNA for the CDR3 is TGTGCCAGCAGCGTAGAAAACACATTGAACACTGAAGCTTTCTTT.

This clonotype has at least ten counts. CDR3 loop: CASSLEGLSQETQYF. CDR3 DNA sequence: TGTGCCAGCAGCTTAGAGGGACTATCCCAAGAGACCCAGTACTTC. The J gene is TRBJ2-5, the V gene TRBV7-9, with 7 positions matching TRBD2. Germline loops: CDR1 SEHNR, CDR2 FQNEAQ (reference sequence). This CDR3 comprises 15 residues. With V trimmed by 1 base and J by 1 base, 3 bases remained unmatched.

This chain connects TRBV5-6 to TRBJ2-5; 8 bases are a match to TRBD1. Germline assignment: CDR1 SGHDT and CDR2 YYEEEE. The ends lost 2 bases at V and 7 bases at J; junction bases unmatched: 13. The CDR3 loop spans 16 amino acids. The CDR3 coding sequence is TGTGCCAGCAGCTTCTACGGACAGGGCGGGTTAGGGACCCAGTACTTC. Encoded protein: CASSFYGQGGLGTQYF.

V usage is TRBV6-5 and J usage is TRBJ2-3, with 9 bases that match TRBD1. CDR1 and CDR2 (germline): MNHEY, SVGAGI. The CDR3 runs to 14 residues. V lost 5 bases to trimming and J lost 3 bases; unmatched junction nucleotides: 3. CDR3 sequence (DNA): TGTGCCAGCAGTCGGGACAGGGCAACAGATACGCAGTATTTT. The encoded protein is CASSRDRATDTQYF.

In its sample, this clonotype was seen a few times. The chain has TRBV29-1 and TRBJ2-7; 10 bases are shared with TRBD1. V shed 4 bases and J 1 base; nucleotides not matched to a gene: 16. CDR1 is SQVTM and CDR2 is ANQGSEA in the germline V gene. The CDR3 sequence is 18 residues long. The DNA of the CDR3 is TGCAGCGTTGCGAACCCCTGGACGGGACAGGGGAGATCCTACGAGCAGTACTTC. Amino acids: CSVANPWTGQGRSYEQYF.

The CDR3 nucleotides are TGTGCCAGCAGCCAGGGACTAGCGGTCAAGACCGGGGAGCTGTTTTTT. Protein product: CASSQGLAVKTGELFF. This sequence joins TRBV3-1 and TRBJ2-2, with 11 positions matching TRBD2. The length of the CDR3 is 16 residues. Trimming cost V 3 bases and J 5 bases; bases outside gene matches: 5. CDR1 is LGHDT and CDR2 is YNNKEL in the germline V gene (reference sequence). Variable domain in full (rest from reference TRBV3-1 and TRBJ2-2): DTAVSQTPKYLVTQMGNDKSIKCEQNLGHDTMYWYKQDSKKFLKIMFSYNNKELIINETVPNRFSPKSPDKAHLNLHINSLELGDSAVYFCASSQGLAVKTGELFFGEGSRLTVL.

This clonotype occurred a few times. This chain uses TRBV28 with TRBJ2-2; D ambiguous. The V end lost 5 bases, the J end lost 3 bases, and 10 bases lay between the germline ends. CDR3 length: 14 residues. Germline CDR1 MDHEN, CDR2 SYDVKM. CDR3: CASSPEVYTGELFF. CDR3 nucleotide sequence: TGTGCCAGCAGTCCCGAGGTGTACACCGGGGAGCTGTTTTTT.

J is TRBJ1-1 and V is TRBV5-6; D is undetermined. Trimming shortened V by 4 bases and J by 1 base, and 8 bases separated the two germline ends. CDR3 length: 13 residues. Germline V gives CDR1 SGHDT, CDR2 YYEEEE. CDR3 amino acids: CASSRQPNTEAFF. The CDR3 DNA reads TGTGCCAGCAGCCGTCAACCGAACACTGAAGCTTTCTTT.

The CDR3 protein is CSVLSKGEATEAFF. For the CDR3, the DNA is TGCAGCGTTTTGTCAAAAGGCGAGGCCACTGAAGCTTTCTTT. This rearrangement joins TRBV29-1 to TRBJ1-1; no clear D gene. Germline V gene lookup returns CDR1 SQVTM and CDR2 ANQGSEA. The CDR3 is 14 amino acids. Between the trimmed V and J ends, which lost 5 bases and 4 bases, there was a span of 17 bases.

This sequence joins TRBV30 and TRBJ2-2, with 10 nucleotides matching TRBD2. CDR1 is GTSNPN and CDR2 is SVGIG in the germline V gene (reference sequence). The CDR3 consists of 17 residues. V lost 3 bases and J lost 0; bases outside the gene matches: 7. For the CDR3, the DNA is TGTGCCTGGAGAGGAACTAGCGGGGTTTCGAACACCGGGGAGCTGTTTTTT. Its protein product is CAWRGTSGVSNTGELFF.

This clonotype turned up a few times. The rearrangement uses TRBV20-1 and TRBJ1-5, with unresolved D. The germline CDR1 and CDR2 sequences are DFQATT and SNEGSKA (reference sequence). CDR3 size: 12 residues. V was cut by 0 bases and J by 7 bases, with 7 bases left in between. CDR3 sequence: CSARDMGQPQHF. Here the CDR3 DNA reads TGCAGTGCTAGAGATATGGGACAGCCCCAGCATTTT.

About this clonotype: Here the CDR3 omits its conserved ending phenylalanine or tryptophan, so a read error is the likely source. The V call is TRBV5-1, the J call TRBJ2-4; 9 bases fit TRBD1. This CDR3 region has 14 residues. J was trimmed by 9 bases and V by 0 bases; bases with no gene match: 4. Per germline, CDR1 SGHRS and CDR2 YFSETQ. DNA for the CDR3: TGCGCCAGCAGCTTGGACAGGGGGCAAGGCATTCAGTACCTC. Encoded protein: CASSLDRGQGIQYL.

This clonotype turned up a few times. The J gene is TRBJ2-1, the V gene TRBV5-1, with D maybe TRBD2 (7 bases). CDR3 size: 19 residues. The V gene lost 2 bases and the J gene lost 3 bases, with 24 bases spanning the gap. CDR1 SGHRS and CDR2 YFSETQ come from the germline V gene. The CDR3 reads CASSLHRTETGTNYNEQFF. CDR3 bases: TGCGCCAGCAGCTTACACCGGACAGAAACCGGGACTAACTACAATGAGCAGTTCTTC.

This clonotype has ten or more counts. V and J are TRBV2 and TRBJ2-3, with 10 bases lining up with TRBD2. The CDR3 has 16 amino acids. V was pared by 3 bases and J by 3 bases, with 6 bases of the junction left unmatched. Germline assignment: CDR1 SNHLY and CDR2 FYNNEI. CDR3 loop: CASSDNSGRRTDTQYF. Here the CDR3 DNA reads TGTGCCAGCAGTGATAATAGCGGGAGGCGAACAGATACGCAGTATTTT.

The chain recombines TRBV12-3 or TRBV12-4 with TRBJ2-1; 7 bases agree with TRBD1. The junction had 5 bases not matched to a gene; V was cut back by 6 bases and J by 3 bases. The length of the CDR3 is 14 residues. Written as DNA, the CDR3 is TGTGCCAGCAGGCCTCGGGACAGCTACAATGAGCAGTTCTTC. This translates into CASRPRDSYNEQFF.

The rearrangement links TRBV28 to TRBJ2-5; D ambiguous. CDR3 size: 14 residues. In germline, CDR1 is MDHEN, CDR2 SYDVKM. Trimming took 5 bases from V and 3 from J, leaving 13 bases between them. The CDR3 loop is CASSPPDLEETQYF. CDR3 coding DNA: TGTGCCAGCAGTCCCCCCGACTTGGAAGAGACCCAGTACTTC.

This clonotype was detected many times. V is TRBV12-3 or TRBV12-4 and J is TRBJ2-3; tentative D call: TRBD2 (5 bases). The ends were cut back, 9 bases at V and 2 bases at J, with 12 bases in the middle. The CDR3 totals 13 residues. Here the CDR3 reads CASRGVNTDTQYF. CDR3 bases: TGTGCCAGTCGGGGAGTTAACACAGATACGCAGTATTTT.

This rearrangement joins TRBV7-9 to TRBJ1-3; D gene uncertain. The germline CDR1 and CDR2 sequences are SEHNR and FQNEAQ (reference sequence). The CDR3 has 13 residues. The V and J ends lost 5 bases and 1 base respectively, with 6 bases between them. For the CDR3, the DNA is TGTGCCAGCAGCGTTCCATCTGGAAACACCATATATTTT. Its protein is CASSVPSGNTIYF.